Each of the 27 T cell receptor beta chains below was sequenced from the same sample in a study of PD-L1 blockade in urothelial cancer. Sequencing was performed with immunoSEQ multiplex PCR; in TCRdb, only in-frame clones are kept and a portion is missing. The repertoire holds 35,000 to 45,000 clones, with 88% as singletons. Time point in this sample: pretreatment peripheral blood. Sequences were derived from PBMCs, sampled around atezolizumab (anti-PD-L1) treatment. The origin of the receptors is a donor aged 40 or older with urothelial cancer.

V gene TRBV6-5 combines with J gene TRBJ2-2; D may be TRBD2 (6 bases). Germline loops: CDR1 MNHEY, CDR2 SVGAGI. The CDR3 covers 15 residues. The V end lost 5 bases, the J end lost 3 bases, and 13 bases lay between the germline ends. As DNA, the CDR3 is TGTGCCAGCAGTCGACCGGGACTCCACACCGGGGAGCTGTTTTTT. Protein sequence: CASSRPGLHTGELFF.

The rearrangement joins TRBV11-2 to TRBJ2-7; maybe TRBD1 (6 bases). CDR1 is SGHAT and CDR2 is FQNNGV in the germline V gene. Trimming stripped 5 bases from V and 0 bases from J, with 14 bases between. This CDR3 comprises 15 residues. The CDR3 coding sequence is TGTGCCAGCAGCGCAGGGGACGGCCACTCCTACGAGCAGTACTTC. It specifies CASSAGDGHSYEQYF.

This clone was recorded once. This rearrangement joins TRBV19 to TRBJ1-5, with D maybe TRBD1 (6 bases). This CDR3 contains 14 residues. Germline values: CDR1 LNHDA, CDR2 SQIVND (reference sequence). Between the trimmed V and J ends, which lost 4 bases and 3 bases, there was a span of 10 bases. CDR3 region: CASSTGQFNQPQHF. CDR3 DNA: TGTGCCAGTAGTACAGGACAGTTCAATCAGCCCCAGCATTTT.

The V gene is TRBV28, the J gene TRBJ1-1; D is uncertain. This CDR3 region has 12 residues. Trimming stripped 6 bases from V and 6 bases from J, with 11 bases between. Germline-derived CDR1 and CDR2 are MDHEN and SYDVKM. The CDR3 protein is CASSLDSPEAFF. CDR3 coding DNA: TGTGCCAGCAGCCTTGACTCCCCTGAAGCTTTCTTT.

This chain links TRBV4-3 with TRBJ2-1; the match to TRBD2 covers 10 bases. CDR1 LGHNA and CDR2 YSLEER come from the germline V gene. This CDR3 is built from 15 residues. Losses at the gene ends were 1 base for V and 15 bases for J; bases not matched to a gene: 12. The CDR3 spells CASSQVSSGGGGRFF. The CDR3 nucleotides are TGCGCCAGCAGCCAAGTTTCCAGCGGGGGGGGCGGGCGGTTCTTC.

The chain recombines TRBV30 with TRBJ2-5; D may be TRBD2 (6 bases). Germline loops: CDR1 GTSNPN, CDR2 SVGIG (reference sequence). Trimming removed 5 bases from V and 3 bases from J, with 19 bases in between. The CDR3 consists of 15 residues. CDR3 residues: CAWEERGTSKETQYF. CDR3 coding DNA: TGTGCCTGGGAGGAGCGCGGGACGTCGAAAGAGACCCAGTACTTC. Drawing the rest from reference TRBV30 and TRBJ2-5, the complete variable domain is SQTIHQWPATLVQPVGSPLSLECTVEGTSNPNLYWYRQAAGRGLQLLFYSVGIGQISSEVPQNLSASRPQDRQFILSSKKLLLSDSGFYLCAWEERGTSKETQYFGPGTRLLVL.

The rearrangement links TRBV5-1 to TRBJ2-2; 8 nucleotides align to TRBD2. CDR3 size: 17 residues. Trimming at V came to 3 bases and at J to 6 bases, leaving 13 bases not matched to a gene. Looked up from germline, CDR1 is SGHRS and CDR2 is YFSETQ. CDR3 DNA sequence: TGCGCCAGCAGCTCCCATTCCGGGAGGGCCTTGGCCGGGGAGCTGTTTTTT. This translates into CASSSHSGRALAGELFF. Filled out from reference TRBV5-1 and TRBJ2-2, the complete variable domain reads KAGVTQTPRYLIKTRGQQVTLSCSPISGHRSVSWYQQTPGQGLQFLFEYFSETQRNKGNFPGRFSGRQFSNSRSEMNVSTLELGDSALYLCASSSHSGRALAGELFFGEGSRLTVL.

The V gene is TRBV5-1, the J gene TRBJ1-2, with 9 nucleotides matching TRBD1. With 0 bases clipped from V and 1 base from J, the junction kept 1 base outside the gene matches. Germline V gene data show CDR1 as SGHRS and CDR2 as YFSETQ. This CDR3 contains 15 residues. DNA for the CDR3: TGCGCCAGCAGCTTGGGGGACAGGGTTAACTATGGCTACACCTTC. Its protein is CASSLGDRVNYGYTF.

This sequence joins TRBV7-9 and TRBJ2-1; D may be TRBD2 (7 bases). Trimming removed 5 bases at V and 0 bases at J, with 11 bases between. Germline V gives CDR1 SEHNR, CDR2 FQNEAQ (reference sequence). The CDR3 consists of 15 residues. The DNA of the CDR3 is TGTGCCAGCAGCCCTAGGGGGGGCTCCTACAATGAGCAGTTCTTC. Amino acids: CASSPRGGSYNEQFF.

The chain carries TRBV4-2 and TRBJ2-1, with D perhaps TRBD2 (6 bases). V dropped 7 bases and J dropped 4 bases, with 11 bases sitting between them. CDR3 length: 13 residues. Germline CDR1 is LGHNA and CDR2 is YNFKEQ. The CDR3 reads CASNGGAYNEQFF. CDR3 bases: TGTGCCAGCAACGGCGGGGCATACAATGAGCAGTTCTTC.

The CDR3 loop is CASSQGVRENYGYTF. CDR3 nucleotide sequence: TGCGCCAGCAGCCAGGGGGTGCGGGAAAACTATGGCTACACCTTC. The chain carries TRBV4-1 and TRBJ1-2; maybe TRBD1 (5 bases). Trimming removed 3 bases at V and 2 bases at J, with 13 bases between. The CDR3 length is 15 residues. Germline loops: CDR1 MGHRA, CDR2 YSYEKL.

The chain combines TRBV29-1 with TRBJ1-1; D possibly corresponds to TRBD1 (6 bases). The ends were cut back, 7 bases at V and 10 bases at J, with 19 bases in the middle. Looked up from germline, CDR1 is SQVTM and CDR2 is ANQGSEA. The CDR3 is 12 amino acids. The CDR3 spells CSAAGQPGGAFF. DNA for the CDR3: TGCAGCGCCGCCGGACAGCCCGGCGGAGCTTTCTTT.

This chain uses TRBV7-9 with TRBJ2-1, with TRBD2 matching over 11 bases. The CDR3 runs 13 residues. Germline V gives CDR1 SEHNR, CDR2 FQNEAQ (reference sequence). Trimming removed 2 bases from V and 15 bases from J; junction bases left unmatched: 6. CDR3 in amino acids: CASSLRGLAALFF. The CDR3 DNA reads TGTGCCAGCAGCTTAAGGGGACTAGCGGCCCTGTTCTTC. The complete variable domain, with remaining parts taken from reference TRBV7-9 and TRBJ2-1, reads DTGVSQNPRHKITKRGQNVTFRCDPISEHNRLYWYRQTLGQGPEFLTYFQNEAQLEKSRLLSDRFSAERPKGSFSTLEIQRTEQGDSAMYLCASSLRGLAALFFGPGTRLTVL.

This clone was seen only a few times. The J gene is TRBJ2-1, the V gene TRBV7-3; TRBD2 matches at 7 bases. CDR1 is SGHTA, CDR2 FQGTGA, per germline. Unmatched junction bases numbered 16, after V lost 1 base and J lost 7 bases. The CDR3 spans 18 residues. CDR3 residues: CASSLRGSLGGPGNEQFF. The CDR3 DNA follows: TGTGCCAGCAGCTTAAGGGGCTCCTTGGGAGGGCCGGGTAATGAGCAGTTCTTC.

The V and J genes are TRBV18 and TRBJ1-1; no definite D call. Trimming cost V 2 bases and J 3 bases, with 7 bases left between them. The CDR3 loop spans 13 amino acids. Germline V lookup: CDR1 KGHSH, CDR2 LQKENI. The CDR3 here is CASSPSVDTEAFF. Here the CDR3 DNA reads TGTGCCAGCTCACCATCGGTGGACACTGAAGCTTTCTTT.

J is TRBJ1-2 and V is TRBV19; D is ambiguous. Trimming took 4 bases from V and 1 from J, leaving 13 bases between them. This CDR3 has 15 amino acids. Germline CDR1 LNHDA, CDR2 SQIVND (reference sequence). CDR3 region: CASSTTPGNNYGYTF. CDR3 coding DNA: TGTGCCAGTAGTACCACCCCGGGGAATAACTATGGCTACACCTTC.

J is TRBJ1-1 and V is TRBV12-5; D is perhaps TRBD1 (6 bases). CDR3 length equals 13 residues. Trimming cost V 8 bases and J 0 bases, with 10 bases left between them. Germline V gives CDR1 LGHNT, CDR2 FRNRAP. CDR3 DNA sequence: TGTGCTAGTAGGGGGACGGTGAACACTGAAGCTTTCTTT. Its translation: CASRGTVNTEAFF.

This chain links TRBV28 with TRBJ1-2, with TRBD1 matching over 7 bases. From germline, CDR1 is MDHEN and CDR2 SYDVKM. V lost 10 bases to trimming and J lost 4 bases; unmatched junction nucleotides: 3. CDR3 size: 11 residues. CDR3 protein: CATGQAYGYTF. The CDR3 DNA reads as TGTGCCACCGGACAGGCCTATGGCTACACCTTC.

The rearrangement links TRBV9 to TRBJ2-1; 8 nucleotides line up with TRBD2. Germline-derived CDR1 and CDR2 are SGDLS and YYNGEE. Losses at the gene ends were 1 base for V and 5 bases for J; bases not matched to a gene: 8. The CDR3 has 16 amino acids. The CDR3 here is CASSVQFGGDNNEQFF. The CDR3 coding sequence is TGTGCCAGCAGCGTACAGTTCGGGGGGGACAACAATGAGCAGTTCTTC.

The chain is built from TRBV6-5 and TRBJ2-7; 8 bases line up with TRBD2. Germline CDR1 reads MNHEY; CDR2 reads SVGAGI. This CDR3 has 14 residues. The J segment lost 2 bases and the V segment lost 5 bases, leaving 5 bases of the junction unmatched. The CDR3 DNA reads TGTGCCAGCAGTAGAACTAGCGGCACCTACGAGCAGTACTTC. This gives the protein CASSRTSGTYEQYF.

This sequence joins TRBV9 and TRBJ2-5; tentative D call: TRBD2 (7 bases). The CDR3 consists of 15 residues. Germline V CDR1 and CDR2: SGDLS, YYNGEE. V lost 0 bases and J lost 5, with 14 bases in between. The CDR3 here is CASSVVGGAGETQYF. CDR3 bases: TGTGCCAGCAGCGTAGTGGGGGGGGCCGGGGAGACCCAGTACTTC.

The V call is TRBV5-1, the J call TRBJ2-4; maybe TRBD2 (6 bases). The CDR3 is 15 amino acids. The germline CDR1 and CDR2 sequences are SGHRS and YFSETQ. Trimming cost V 4 bases and J 9 bases, with 20 bases left between them. As DNA, the CDR3 is TGCGCCAGCAGCCGCAACATAGGGGTGGAGGGCATTCAGTACTTC. It is translated as CASSRNIGVEGIQYF. The full variable domain, in which reference TRBV5-1 and TRBJ2-4 provide the parts outside the CDR3, is KAGVTQTPRYLIKTRGQQVTLSCSPISGHRSVSWYQQTPGQGLQFLFEYFSETQRNKGNFPGRFSGRQFSNSRSEMNVSTLELGDSALYLCASSRNIGVEGIQYFGAGTRLSVL.

J is TRBJ2-1 and V is TRBV6-6; a weak D match, TRBD2 (5 bases). In germline, CDR1 is MNHNY, CDR2 SVGAGI (reference sequence). This CDR3 has 14 amino acids. Trimming cost V 8 bases and J 0 bases, with 11 bases left between them. The CDR3, as DNA: TGTGCCAGCCGGGTTGGGAGCTCCTACAATGAGCAGTTCTTC. Translating it yields CASRVGSSYNEQFF.

J is TRBJ2-5 and V is TRBV5-5; tentative D call: TRBD1 (6 bases). This CDR3 is 15 amino acids long. Germline CDR1 reads SGHKS; CDR2 reads YYEKEE (reference sequence). V was cut by 4 bases and J by 5 bases, with 18 bases left in between. This CDR3 is CASSPRPDSRETQYF. In DNA form, the CDR3 reads TGTGCCAGCAGCCCAAGACCGGACAGTCGGGAGACCCAGTACTTC.

The genes are TRBV5-4 and TRBJ2-4; maybe TRBD1 (7 bases). The CDR3 has 17 residues. The V gene lost 0 bases and the J gene lost 1 base, with 14 bases spanning the gap. CDR1 SGHNT and CDR2 YYREEE come from the germline V gene (reference sequence). In nucleotides, the CDR3 is TGTGCCAGCAGCTTGGGGGGACTCAGGGGGGCCAAAAACATTCAGTACTTC. Translated: CASSLGGLRGAKNIQYF.

This rearrangement joins TRBV6-1 to TRBJ2-1; 7 positions match TRBD2. CDR1 and CDR2 from the germline V gene are MNHNS and SASEGT. V trimming: 6 bases; J trimming: 0 bases; junction bases outside the gene matches: 2. The CDR3 extends over 14 amino acids. The CDR3 spells CASSKRDSYNEQFF. CDR3 DNA sequence: TGTGCCAGCAGCAAGCGGGACTCCTACAATGAGCAGTTCTTC.

The rearrangement links TRBV18 to TRBJ2-7; 11 nucleotides match TRBD1. The CDR3 sequence is 13 residues long. Per germline, CDR1 KGHSH and CDR2 LQKENI. V dropped 4 bases and J dropped 9; count of bases not matched to a gene: 5. The CDR3 sequence is CASSLRDRGVQYF. In DNA, the CDR3 is TGTGCCAGCTCACTCCGGGACAGGGGGGTGCAGTACTTC. Using reference TRBV18 and TRBJ2-7 for the parts outside the CDR3, the full variable domain is NAGVMQNPRHLVRRRGQEARLRCSPMKGHSHVYWYRQLPEEGLKFMVYLQKENIIDESGMPKERFSAEFPKEGPSILRIQQVVRGDSAAYFCASSLRDRGVQYFGPGTRLTVT.